The source of this TCR beta chain is a study of response to subunit inactivated influenza vaccine. This CDR3 is built from 15 residues. Germline V lookup: CDR1 SGHAT, CDR2 FQNNGV. V lost 5 bases, J lost 3 bases, and 17 bases lay in between. TCRdb reprocessed the RT-PCR reads via MiXCR and lists one record per CDR3 protein. The data hold some 200,000 distinct CDR3 sequences, with around 12% observed a single time. The sample was also linked to a second study, of T cells expressing NK-cell markers. In that study: With UMIs, 5'RACE template switching was used to make TCR beta cDNA. From sorted CD3+CD56+NKG2C+, CD3+CD56+NKG2C- and CD3+CD56-NKG2C+ T cells came the TCR beta repertoires.

This rearrangement joins TRBV11-2 to TRBJ2-7; possibly TRBD2 for D (5 bases). Specimen: CD8+ T cells sorted from PBMCs, collected less than 13 days after vaccination. The clonotype comes from a man over 45 who received an inactivated influenza vaccine. The CDR3 loop reads CASSPGLALYYEQYF. CDR3 DNA: TGTGCCAGCAGCCCCGGACTGGCCCTGTACTACGAGCAGTACTTC.